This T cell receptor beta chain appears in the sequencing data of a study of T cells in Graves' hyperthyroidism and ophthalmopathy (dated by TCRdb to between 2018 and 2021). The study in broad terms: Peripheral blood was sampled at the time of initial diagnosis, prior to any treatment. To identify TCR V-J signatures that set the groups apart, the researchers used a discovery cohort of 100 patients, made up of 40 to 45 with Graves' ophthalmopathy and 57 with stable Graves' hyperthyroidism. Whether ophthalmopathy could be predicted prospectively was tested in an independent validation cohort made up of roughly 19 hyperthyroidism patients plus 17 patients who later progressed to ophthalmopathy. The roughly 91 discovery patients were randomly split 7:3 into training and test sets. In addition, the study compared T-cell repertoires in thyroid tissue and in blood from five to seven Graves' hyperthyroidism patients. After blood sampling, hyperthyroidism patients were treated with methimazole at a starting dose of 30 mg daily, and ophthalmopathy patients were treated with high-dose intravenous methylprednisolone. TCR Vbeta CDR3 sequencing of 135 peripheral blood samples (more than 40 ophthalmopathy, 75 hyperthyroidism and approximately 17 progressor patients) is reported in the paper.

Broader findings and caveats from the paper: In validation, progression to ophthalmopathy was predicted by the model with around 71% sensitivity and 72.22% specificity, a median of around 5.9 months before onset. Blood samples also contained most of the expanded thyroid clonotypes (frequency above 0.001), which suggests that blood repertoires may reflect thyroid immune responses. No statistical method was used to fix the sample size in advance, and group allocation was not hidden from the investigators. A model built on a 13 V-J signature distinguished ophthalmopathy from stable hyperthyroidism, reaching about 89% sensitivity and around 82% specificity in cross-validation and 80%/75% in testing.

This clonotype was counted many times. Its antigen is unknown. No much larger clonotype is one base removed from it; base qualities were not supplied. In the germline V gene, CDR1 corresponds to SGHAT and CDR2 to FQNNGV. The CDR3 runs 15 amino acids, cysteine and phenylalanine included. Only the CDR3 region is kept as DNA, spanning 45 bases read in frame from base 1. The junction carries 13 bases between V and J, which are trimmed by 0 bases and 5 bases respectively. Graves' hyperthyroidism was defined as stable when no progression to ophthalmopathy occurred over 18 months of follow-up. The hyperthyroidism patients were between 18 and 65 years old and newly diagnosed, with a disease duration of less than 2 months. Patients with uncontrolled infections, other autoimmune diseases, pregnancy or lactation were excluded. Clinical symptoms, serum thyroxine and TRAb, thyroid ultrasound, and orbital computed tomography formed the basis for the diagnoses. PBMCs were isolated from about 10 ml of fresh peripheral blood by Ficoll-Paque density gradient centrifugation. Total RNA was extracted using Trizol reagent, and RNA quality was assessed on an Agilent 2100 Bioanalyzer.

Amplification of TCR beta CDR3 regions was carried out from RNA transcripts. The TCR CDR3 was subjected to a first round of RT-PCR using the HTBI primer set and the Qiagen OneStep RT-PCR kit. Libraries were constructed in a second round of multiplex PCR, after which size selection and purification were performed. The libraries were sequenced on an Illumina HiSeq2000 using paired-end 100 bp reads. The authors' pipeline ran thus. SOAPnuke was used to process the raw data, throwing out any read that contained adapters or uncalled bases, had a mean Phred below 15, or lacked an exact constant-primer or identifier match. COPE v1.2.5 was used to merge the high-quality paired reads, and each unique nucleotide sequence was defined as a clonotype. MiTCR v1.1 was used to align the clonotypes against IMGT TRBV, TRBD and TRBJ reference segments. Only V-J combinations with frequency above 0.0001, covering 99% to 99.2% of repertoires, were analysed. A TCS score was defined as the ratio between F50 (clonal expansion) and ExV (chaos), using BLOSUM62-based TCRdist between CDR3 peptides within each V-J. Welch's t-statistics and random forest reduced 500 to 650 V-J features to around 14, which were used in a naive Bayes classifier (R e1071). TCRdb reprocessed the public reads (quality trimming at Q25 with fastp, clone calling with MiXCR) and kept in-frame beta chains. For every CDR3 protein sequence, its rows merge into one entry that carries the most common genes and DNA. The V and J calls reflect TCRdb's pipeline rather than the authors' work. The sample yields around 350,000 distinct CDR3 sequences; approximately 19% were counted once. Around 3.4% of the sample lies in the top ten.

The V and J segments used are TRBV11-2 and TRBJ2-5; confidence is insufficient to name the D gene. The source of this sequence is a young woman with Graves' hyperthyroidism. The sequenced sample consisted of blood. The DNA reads TGTGCCAGCAGCTTAGATCTGACATCCGAGGAGACCCAGTACTTC. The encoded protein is CASSLDLTSEETQYF.